Each of the 18 T cell receptor beta chains below was sequenced from the same sample in a study of blood T cell repertoires in COVID-19. Libraries were prepared by immunoSEQ multiplex PCR; TCRdb keeps only in-frame clonotypes and omits some of them. The sample carries about 230,000 clones, about nine tenths recorded once. The sample taken for sequencing was peripheral blood. These receptors originate from a man younger than 40 with COVID-19, enrolled during active disease.

The rearrangement joins TRBV4-1 to TRBJ2-1; 16 positions agree with TRBD2. J lost 6 bases, V lost 2 bases, and 10 bases had no gene match. Germline CDR1 and CDR2: MGHRA and YSYEKL. This CDR3 is built from 19 residues. CDR3 in DNA: TGCGCCAGCAGCCAATCCTCCCCGGGACTAGCGGGGGGGCGCAATGAGCAGTTCTTC. Translated: CASSQSSPGLAGGRNEQFF.

The V gene is TRBV27, the J gene TRBJ1-6; 7 bases are a match to TRBD1. Germline trimming cut 2 bases from V and 10 bases from J; bases unmatched to any gene: 2. Germline loops: CDR1 MNHEY, CDR2 SMNVEV (reference sequence). This CDR3 spans 13 amino acids. CDR3 sequence: CASSLQGESPLHF. In nucleotides, the CDR3 is TGTGCCAGCAGTTTACAGGGGGAATCACCCCTCCACTTT.

The chain has TRBV4-2 and TRBJ1-6; 7 bases map to TRBD1. Per the germline V gene, CDR1 is LGHNA and CDR2 is YNFKEQ. This CDR3 comprises 14 residues. V dropped 3 bases and J dropped 9; count of bases not matched to a gene: 5. DNA of the CDR3: TGTGCCAGCAGCCAGACAGGGAAAAGTTCACCCCTCCACTTT. Protein product: CASSQTGKSSPLHF.

The chain uses TRBV19 and TRBJ1-5; 7 bases match TRBD1. V shed 5 bases, J shed 4 bases, and the junction held 8 bases outside the gene matches. The V gene's germline CDR1 is LNHDA and CDR2 SQIVND (reference sequence). The length of the CDR3 is 15 residues. The CDR3 DNA is TGTGCCAGTAGTTTCGACAGGGACGGTAATCAGCCCCAGCATTTT. This sequence encodes CASSFDRDGNQPQHF.

In this sample, this clone turned up a few times. V is TRBV5-4 and J is TRBJ2-1, with D possibly matching TRBD2 (5 bases). The CDR3 contains 14 residues. Germline CDR1 reads SGHNT; CDR2 reads YYREEE (reference sequence). Trimming removed 4 bases from V and 2 bases from J, with 10 bases in between. CDR3 nucleotide sequence: TGTGCCAGCAGCCTGGCCGGGACCTACAATGAGCAGTTCTTC. It specifies CASSLAGTYNEQFF.

The chain couples TRBV5-4 to TRBJ2-2; 16 bases agree with TRBD2. V was pared by 4 bases and J by 9 bases, with 6 bases of the junction left unmatched. The CDR3 extends over 16 amino acids. Germline V gives CDR1 SGHNT, CDR2 YYREEE (reference sequence). CDR3 amino acids: CASSAGTSGGARELFF. CDR3 coding DNA: TGTGCCAGCAGCGCCGGGACTAGCGGGGGGGCGAGGGAGCTGTTTTTT.

CDR3 loop: CASSVTGASGTLHF. The DNA for the CDR3 is TGTGCCAGCAGTGTGACAGGGGCCAGCGGAACCCTCCACTTT. The gene calls are TRBV28 and TRBJ1-6; the match to TRBD1 covers 8 bases. CDR3 size: 14 residues. J lost 14 bases, V lost 5 bases, and 11 bases had no gene match. Germline CDR1 is MDHEN and CDR2 is SYDVKM.

V gene TRBV5-6 combines with J gene TRBJ2-3; D is uncertain. The germline gives CDR1 SGHDT, CDR2 YYEEEE. The CDR3 length is 15 residues. Trimming removed 0 bases at V and 3 bases at J, with 11 bases between. The CDR3 spells CASSLEVVGTDTQYF. In DNA, the CDR3 is TGTGCCAGCAGCTTGGAGGTGGTCGGGACAGATACGCAGTATTTT.

This clone was counted a single time. The chain carries TRBV4-3 and TRBJ2-2, with D tentatively TRBD2 (6 bases). Trimming pared 3 bases from V and 5 bases from J, leaving 19 bases between. The CDR3 runs 17 residues. Germline V gene lookup returns CDR1 LGHNA and CDR2 YSLEER. The CDR3 nucleotides read TGCGCCAGCAGCCAGGAATCGGGGAGGATTGGGACCGGGGAGCTGTTTTTT. As protein: CASSQESGRIGTGELFF.

The chain carries TRBV7-3 and TRBJ1-2; 8 positions agree with TRBD1. Unmatched junction bases numbered 5, after V lost 4 bases and J lost 4 bases. Germline V gives CDR1 SGHTA, CDR2 FQGTGA. The CDR3 is 14 amino acids. For the CDR3, the DNA is TGTGCCAGCAGCTCACAGGGGGAGGGCTATGGCTACACCTTC. Its protein product is CASSSQGEGYGYTF.

This clone was detected once. The chain joins TRBV7-9 to TRBJ1-2; 7 bases map to TRBD1. The germline CDR1 and CDR2 sequences are SEHNR and FQNEAQ (reference sequence). V lost 1 base and J lost 4; bases outside the gene matches: 6. The CDR3 extends over 15 amino acids. CDR3 sequence: CASSLEGANTYGYTF. The CDR3 nucleotides read TGTGCCAGCAGCTTAGAGGGGGCGAACACCTATGGCTACACCTTC.

This clone has just one count. The chain recombines TRBV11-2 with TRBJ2-3; 8 bases match TRBD1. CDR3 length: 16 amino acids. The germline CDR1 and CDR2 sequences are SGHAT and FQNNGV. Trimming cost V 5 bases and J 1 base; bases outside gene matches: 8. CDR3 coding DNA: TGTGCCAGCAGCCGACAGGGGTTGCCCCGCACAGATACGCAGTATTTT. Its translation: CASSRQGLPRTDTQYF.

The rearrangement joins TRBV7-9 to TRBJ2-1; 8 nucleotides line up with TRBD2. Germline CDR1 is SEHNR and CDR2 is FQNEAQ (reference sequence). V lost 1 base to trimming and J lost 3 bases; unmatched junction nucleotides: 8. The CDR3 totals 17 residues. The CDR3 DNA reads as TGTGCCAGCAGCTTAGTGGTAGGTAGCGGGAACTACAATGAGCAGTTCTTC. Translating gives CASSLVVGSGNYNEQFF.

Details on this clone: The same CDR3 arises from other DNA sequences in this sample as well. This sequence joins TRBV4-2 and TRBJ1-1; 8 positions match TRBD1. This CDR3 region has 14 residues. V dropped 3 bases and J dropped 1; count of bases not matched to a gene: 1. Germline V lookup: CDR1 LGHNA, CDR2 YNFKEQ. The CDR3 region has the DNA TGTGCCAGCAGCCAGGGACAGGAGAACACTGAAGCTTTCTTT. This sequence encodes CASSQGQENTEAFF.

This chain joins TRBV7-8 and TRBJ2-7, with D maybe TRBD2 (5 bases). The CDR3 is 14 amino acids. CDR1 is SGHVS and CDR2 is FQNEAQ in the germline V gene. V was cut by 1 base and J by 5 bases, with 12 bases left in between. The CDR3 DNA follows: TGTGCCAGCAGCTTAGGAGGTGAGGGAAACGAGCAGTACTTC. Translation gives CASSLGGEGNEQYF. Together with reference TRBV7-8 and TRBJ2-7, the CDR3 gives the full variable domain: GAGVSQSPRYKVAKRGQDVALRCDPISGHVSLFWYQQALGQGPEFLTYFQNEAQLDKSGLPSDRFFAERPEGSVSTLKIQRTQQEDSAVYLCASSLGGEGNEQYFGPGTRLTVT.

The chain links TRBV7-9 to TRBJ1-5, with no clear D. V lost 3 bases, J lost 0 bases, and 6 bases lay in between. CDR3 length: 14 amino acids. The V gene's germline CDR1 is SEHNR and CDR2 FQNEAQ (reference sequence). CDR3 sequence: CASSLADSNQPQHF. CDR3 sequence (DNA): TGTGCCAGCAGCTTGGCAGATAGCAATCAGCCCCAGCATTTT.

CDR3: CASSVDRLPNYGYTF. The CDR3, as DNA: TGTGCCAGCAGCGTGGACAGATTACCCAACTATGGCTACACCTTC. The chain is built from TRBV9 and TRBJ1-2, with a weak D call TRBD1 (6 bases). Trimming took off 2 bases at V and 2 bases at J, with 13 bases between the two ends. CDR3 length: 15 residues. Germline V lookup: CDR1 SGDLS, CDR2 YYNGEE.

The chain employs TRBV21-1 and TRBJ2-7; the D call of TRBD1 is as the table states it, not checked on the DNA. TRBV21-1 represents a pseudogene. This CDR3 has 14 residues. Here the CDR3 DNA reads TGTGCCAGCAGCGCCGGACAGGGGGGCTACGAGCAGTACTTC. This translates into CASSAGQGGYEQYF.